This T cell receptor beta chain was identified during a study of T cells in Graves' hyperthyroidism and ophthalmopathy (dated by TCRdb to the late 2010s). As for the study more broadly: Peripheral blood was collected at initial diagnosis, before any treatment. TCR V-J signatures able to tell the groups apart were searched for in a discovery cohort of 95 to 100 patients, of whom roughly 42 had Graves' ophthalmopathy and about 55 had stable Graves' hyperthyroidism. Prospective prediction of ophthalmopathy was tested in an independent validation cohort of 18 to 20 hyperthyroidism patients and around 16 patients who later progressed to ophthalmopathy. The approximately 100 discovery patients were divided at random into training and test sets in a 7:3 ratio. In addition, the study compared T-cell repertoires in thyroid tissue and in blood from roughly six Graves' hyperthyroidism patients. Following sampling, methimazole starting at 30 mg daily was given to hyperthyroidism patients, and high-dose intravenous methylprednisolone was given to ophthalmopathy patients. TCR Vbeta CDR3 sequencing of 135 peripheral blood samples (more than 40 ophthalmopathy, roughly 74 hyperthyroidism and approximately 17 progressor patients) is reported in the paper.

What the work shows at the level of the full study, not this receptor alone: Sample size was not statistically predetermined, and investigators were not blinded to group allocation. In validation, the model predicted progression to ophthalmopathy with over 60% sensitivity and over 72% specificity, a median of around 6.6 months before onset. Blood samples also contained most of the expanded thyroid clonotypes (frequency above 0.001), which suggests that blood repertoires may reflect thyroid immune responses. Ophthalmopathy was separated from stable hyperthyroidism by a 13 V-J signature model, with around 90% sensitivity and 81% to 83% specificity obtained in cross-validation and 80%/75% obtained in testing.

The cysteine opens and the phenylalanine closes a CDR3 of 11 amino acids. The read is trimmed to its CDR3 DNA, 33 bases read in frame from base 1. CDR1 and CDR2, per the germline V gene (reference sequence), are DFQATT and SNEGSKA. Trimming removed 7 bases from V and 5 bases from J, leaving 10 bases between the germline ends. Amplification of TCR beta CDR3 regions was carried out from RNA transcripts. The first round of RT-PCR for the TCR CDR3 was performed with the HTBI primer set and the Qiagen OneStep RT-PCR kit. A second multiplex PCR round built the libraries, followed by size selection and purification. The libraries were sequenced on an Illumina HiSeq2000 using paired-end 100 bp reads. The authors' analysis ran thus. Raw data were processed with SOAPnuke, discarding reads with adapters, uncalled bases, mean Phred below 15, or no exact constant-primer or identifier match. COPE v1.2.5 was used to merge high-quality paired reads, and clonotypes were defined as unique nucleotide sequences. MiTCR v1.1 was used to align clonotypes to the IMGT TRBV, TRBD and TRBJ reference segments. The analysis was restricted to V-J combinations with a frequency above 0.0001, which together covered 99.2% of the repertoires. A TCS score was defined as the ratio between F50 (clonal expansion) and ExV (chaos), using BLOSUM62-based TCRdist between CDR3 peptides within each V-J. Welch's t-statistics and random forest reduced 500 to 650 V-J features to 13, which were used in a naive Bayes classifier (R e1071). In TCRdb, the public reads were trimmed at Q25 with fastp and aligned with MiXCR, with productive beta chains retained. Records with the same CDR3 protein are collapsed into one entry carrying the most frequent genes and DNA. TCRdb, not the original authors, processed these V and J calls. Within this sample are approximately 600,000 distinct CDR3 sequences, with approximately 13% of them counted one time only. Around 5.4% of the sample comes from the top ten.

Hyperthyroidism patients were newly diagnosed, had a disease duration of under 2 months, and were aged 18 to 65 years. Patients with uncontrolled infections, other autoimmune diseases, pregnancy or lactation were excluded. Diagnoses were established on the basis of clinical symptoms, serum thyroxine and TRAb, thyroid ultrasound, and orbital computed tomography. Blood from progressor patients was collected at the time of first diagnosis with hyperthyroidism, before any ophthalmopathy symptoms had appeared. Ficoll-Paque density gradient centrifugation was used to isolate PBMCs from around 10 ml of fresh peripheral blood. Progressor patients were initially diagnosed with Graves' hyperthyroidism and developed ophthalmopathy during follow-up. Trizol reagent was used to extract total RNA, and RNA quality was then checked on an Agilent 2100 Bioanalyzer. Only a few counts were recorded for this clonotype. This receptor's antigen is unknown. No quality values exist for individual bases; no much larger clone is one base distant.

The TCR comes from a woman aged 25 to 39 with Graves' hyperthyroidism that later progressed to Graves' ophthalmopathy. The specimen sequenced was blood. The chain employs TRBV20-1 and TRBJ2-3, with the D gene not clear enough to name. DNA sequence: TGCAGTGTAAACGTCCGAGATACGCAGTATTTT. It specifies CSVNVRDTQYF.